These 21 T cell receptor beta chains were all obtained from the same sample, sequenced in a study of blood T cell repertoires in COVID-19. Libraries were prepared by immunoSEQ multiplex PCR; TCRdb keeps only in-frame clonotypes and omits some of them. Of 450,000 or so clones listed, roughly 87% are singletons. The sequenced sample consisted of peripheral blood. These receptors all come from a man between 18 and 29 years old with COVID-19, enrolled during active disease.

The chain couples TRBV27 to TRBJ2-7, with TRBD2 matching over 8 bases. Germline CDR1 reads MNHEY; CDR2 reads SMNVEV (reference sequence). The J segment lost 6 bases and the V segment lost 6 bases, leaving 10 bases of the junction unmatched. The CDR3 loop spans 14 amino acids. The CDR3: CASRGDGTRGEQYF. The CDR3 nucleotides are TGTGCCAGCAGAGGAGACGGGACTAGAGGCGAGCAGTACTTC.

The J gene is TRBJ1-3, the V gene TRBV24-1, with 8 bases matching TRBD1. V shed 4 bases, J shed 0 bases, and the junction held 7 bases outside the gene matches. Germline V CDR1 and CDR2: KGHDR, SFDVKD. The CDR3 is 17 residues long. The CDR3 DNA reads TGTGCCACCAGTGACTCGGGACAGGCGAGCTCTGGAAACACCATATATTTT. Its translation: CATSDSGQASSGNTIYF.

The chain employs TRBV11-2 and TRBJ2-7, with D maybe TRBD1 (6 bases). Germline CDR1 is SGHAT and CDR2 is FQNNGV. The ends were cut back, 5 bases at V and 3 bases at J, with 17 bases in the middle. The CDR3 loop spans 15 amino acids. Here the CDR3 reads CASSILTGVGYEQYF. Here the CDR3 DNA reads TGTGCCAGCAGCATTCTGACAGGTGTGGGCTACGAGCAGTACTTC.

The chain is built from TRBV4-1 and TRBJ2-1, with 8 bases aligning to TRBD2. Looked up from germline, CDR1 is MGHRA and CDR2 is YSYEKL. V lost 1 base to trimming and J lost 1 base; unmatched junction nucleotides: 3. This CDR3 spans 16 amino acids. The CDR3 nucleotides read TGCGCCAGCAGCCAAGTATCTAGCGGGTCCTACAATGAGCAGTTCTTC. Translating it yields CASSQVSSGSYNEQFF.

The V gene is TRBV14, the J gene TRBJ2-2, with TRBD1 matching 8 bases. The junction had 9 bases not matched to a gene; V was cut back by 0 bases and J by 6 bases. Germline CDR1 SGHDN, CDR2 FVKESK. The CDR3 length is 17 residues. The CDR3 here is CASSQDFGQGRAGELFF. CDR3 nucleotide sequence: TGTGCCAGCAGCCAAGATTTCGGACAGGGTAGGGCCGGGGAGCTGTTTTTT.

The V call is TRBV7-9, the J call TRBJ1-1; 8 bases line up with TRBD1. CDR1 SEHNR and CDR2 FQNEAQ come from the germline V gene (reference sequence). The CDR3 has 16 residues. V trimming: 3 bases; J trimming: 4 bases; junction bases outside the gene matches: 10. The CDR3 sequence is CASSFLDRDLSTEAFF. CDR3 DNA: TGTGCCAGCAGCTTCTTGGACAGGGACTTGAGCACTGAAGCTTTCTTT.

V and J are TRBV7-9 and TRBJ1-2, with unresolved D. Germline-derived CDR1 and CDR2 are SEHNR and FQNEAQ (reference sequence). The CDR3 is 13 residues long. With 0 bases removed from V and 5 bases from J, the gap between germline ends came to 7 bases. CDR3 in amino acids: CASSLAAGYGYTF. The CDR3 coding sequence is TGTGCCAGCAGCTTAGCGGCAGGATATGGCTACACCTTC.

J is TRBJ1-5 and V is TRBV7-2; 10 bases match TRBD1. V gave up 5 bases and J gave up 7 bases; unmatched junction bases: 8. The CDR3 sequence is 15 residues long. The V gene's germline CDR1 is SGHTA and CDR2 FQGNSA. The CDR3 spells CASSRDRGEYQPQHF. The CDR3 coding sequence is TGTGCCAGCAGCCGGGACAGGGGCGAGTACCAGCCCCAGCATTTT.

Turning to this clone: Other DNA sequences in this sample translate to the same CDR3. The genes are TRBV18 and TRBJ2-3; 8 bases line up with TRBD2. This CDR3 contains 15 residues. Germline loops: CDR1 KGHSH, CDR2 LQKENI. V lost 0 bases and J lost 1; bases outside the gene matches: 0. CDR3 DNA: TGTGCCAGCTCACCACCGCGGGGGGGCACAGATACGCAGTATTTT. It codes for CASSPPRGGTDTQYF.

The chain has TRBV10-2 and TRBJ1-2, with D perhaps TRBD1 (5 bases). V was shortened by 3 bases and J by 3 bases, with 11 bases between the two germline ends. The CDR3 runs to 14 residues. The germline gives CDR1 WSHSY, CDR2 SAAADI. CDR3 region: CASSDVGGYYGYTF. CDR3 DNA: TGCGCCAGCAGTGATGTGGGGGGATACTATGGCTACACCTTC.

The rearrangement uses TRBV20-1 and TRBJ2-2; 11 bases agree with TRBD2. The V gene's germline CDR1 is DFQATT and CDR2 SNEGSKA (reference sequence). The J segment lost 5 bases and the V segment lost 3 bases, leaving 8 bases of the junction unmatched. The length of the CDR3 is 16 residues. The CDR3 nucleotides are TGCAGTGCTAGTTGGGTAGCGGGGGGGCCGACCGGGGAGCTGTTTTTT. The encoded protein is CSASWVAGGPTGELFF.

The chain uses TRBV5-1 and TRBJ1-2; 7 bases match TRBD1. J lost 5 bases, V lost 7 bases, and 8 bases had no gene match. Germline CDR1 is SGHRS and CDR2 is YFSETQ. The CDR3 contains 13 residues. CDR3 residues: CASEGGAGYGYTF. CDR3 in DNA: TGCGCCAGCGAAGGGGGCGCGGGGTATGGCTACACCTTC.

Note on this clone: The sample carries other DNA sequences with the same CDR3. The rearrangement joins TRBV5-6 to TRBJ1-1, with 8 bases identical to TRBD1. V shed 2 bases, J shed 2 bases, and the junction held 2 bases outside the gene matches. The CDR3 is made up of 14 amino acids. Per germline, CDR1 SGHDT and CDR2 YYEEEE. The CDR3 region is CASSLQGGNTEAFF. The CDR3 DNA reads TGTGCCAGCAGCTTACAGGGGGGAAACACTGAAGCTTTCTTT.

Only a few counts were recorded for this clone. This sequence joins TRBV10-1 and TRBJ2-7; D is unclear. The CDR3 is made up of 13 amino acids. Germline V lookup: CDR1 WNHNN, CDR2 SYGVQD (reference sequence). V lost 4 bases and J 3 bases, leaving 10 bases between the germline ends. The CDR3 DNA reads as TGCGCCAGCAGTGTGGGCATTAACTACGAGCAGTACTTC. Protein: CASSVGINYEQYF.

The chain combines TRBV6-5 with TRBJ2-7; D not resolved. CDR1 MNHEY and CDR2 SVGAGI come from the germline V gene. Deletions cut 7 bases from V and 6 bases from J, with 19 bases between. CDR3 length: 14 residues. CDR3 residues: CASKRGTSLFEQYF. CDR3 nucleotide sequence: TGTGCCAGCAAGAGAGGCACAAGCCTCTTCGAGCAGTACTTC.

This chain uses TRBV5-1 with TRBJ1-1; TRBD1 aligns across 10 bases. J lost 2 bases, V lost 4 bases, and 11 bases had no gene match. CDR3 length: 17 amino acids. Germline-derived CDR1 and CDR2 are SGHRS and YFSETQ. CDR3 in DNA: TGCGCCAGCAGCCTCCCCGGACAGGGGGGGCCAAACACTGAAGCTTTCTTT. Translating gives CASSLPGQGGPNTEAFF.

This chain connects TRBV6-5 to TRBJ2-5; a possible D gene is TRBD1 (5 bases). V shed 6 bases and J shed 1 base, with 12 bases lying between them. Germline V CDR1 and CDR2: MNHEY, SVGAGI. This CDR3 contains 14 residues. In DNA form, the CDR3 reads TGTGCCAGCAGGCAAGACAGATTCCAAGAGACCCAGTACTTC. It encodes CASRQDRFQETQYF.

The sample holds one count of this clone. The chain combines TRBV2 with TRBJ1-6; no clear D. CDR3 length: 15 residues. The germline V and J ends were trimmed by 6 bases and 9 bases, with 18 bases remaining between them. Germline V gives CDR1 SNHLY, CDR2 FYNNEI. DNA of the CDR3: TGTGCCAGCAGAAAAGCCACAGAGCTTCTTTCACCCCTCCACTTT. The encoded protein is CASRKATELLSPLHF.

In its sample, this clone was seen a few times. This rearrangement joins TRBV5-5 to TRBJ2-7, with a weak D call TRBD2 (6 bases). CDR1 is SGHKS and CDR2 is YYEKEE in the germline V gene (reference sequence). The CDR3 has 15 residues. The V end was cut by 0 bases, the J end by 2 bases, with 12 bases between. In DNA form, the CDR3 reads TGTGCCAGCAGCTTGGGCGGCGGGGACGCCTACGAGCAGTACTTC. Residues: CASSLGGGDAYEQYF.

J is TRBJ1-2 and V is TRBV2; D is unclear. CDR3 length: 15 residues. V lost 7 bases, J lost 4 bases, and 19 bases lay in between. Germline V lookup: CDR1 SNHLY, CDR2 FYNNEI. CDR3 bases: TGTGCCAGCAATCAAGGCAGGACTGCGGCCTATGGCTACACCTTC. Encoded protein: CASNQGRTAAYGYTF. Complete variable domain (other parts from reference TRBV2 and TRBJ1-2): EPEVTQTPSHQVTQMGQEVILRCVPISNHLYFYWYRQILGQKVEFLVSFYNNEISEKSEIFDDQFSVERPDGSNFTLKIRSTKLEDSAMYFCASNQGRTAAYGYTFGSGTRLTVV.

The chain links TRBV27 to TRBJ2-3; 7 positions match TRBD2. CDR1 and CDR2 (germline): MNHEY, SMNVEV (reference sequence). V trimming: 5 bases; J trimming: 2 bases; junction bases outside the gene matches: 16. The CDR3 loop spans 18 amino acids. As DNA, the CDR3 is TGTGCCAGCAGTCTCTCCCCCTGGGGCGGGGGTCCCACAGATACGCAGTATTTT. It yields the protein CASSLSPWGGGPTDTQYF.